The 21 T cell receptor beta chains reported below all come from one sample, sequenced in a study of human T cells and chemical hapten exposure. The time point was: patch test 1, 2 weeks after DPC sensitization. Noted treatment: therapeutic diphenylcyclopropenone sensitization with weekly scalp DPC. TCRdb re-analysed the RACE reads in MiXCR, keeping a single row per CDR3 protein. The sample contains 300,000 to 400,000 distinct CDR3 sequences, under 9% of which appear only once. The source was whole blood, collected in connection with sensitization to the hapten diphenylcyclopropenone (DPC). The origin of the receptors is a woman between 18 and 30 years old with alopecia areata. Some clones in this sample may be carry-over from other donors' samples.

The genes are TRBV6-5 and TRBJ2-3, with 10 bases fitting TRBD1. This CDR3 comprises 16 residues. The V gene's germline CDR1 is MNHEY and CDR2 SVGAGI. V was pared by 8 bases and J by 7 bases, with 15 bases of the junction left unmatched. CDR3 sequence: CASSKRGGTGVNTQYF. The CDR3 bases are TGTGCCAGCTCCAAACGGGGGGGGACAGGGGTAAATACGCAGTATTTT.

This clonotype was seen ten or more times. This sequence joins TRBV20-1 and TRBJ2-4; TRBD2 agrees at 7 bases. After removal of 3 bases from V and 9 bases from J, the junction contained 5 bases not matched to a gene. CDR1 and CDR2 (germline): DFQATT, SNEGSKA (reference sequence). The CDR3 has 12 residues. For the CDR3, the DNA is TGCAGTGCTAGCCCCAGGGAGGGCATTCAGTACTTC. The encoded protein is CSASPREGIQYF.

This clonotype was recorded a few times. The V gene is TRBV6-5, the J gene TRBJ1-2; D remains unclear. The V and J ends lost 7 bases and 6 bases respectively, with 15 bases between them. The CDR3 length is 13 residues. Germline assignment: CDR1 MNHEY and CDR2 SVGAGI. This chain's CDR3 is CASTRTRFDGYTF. CDR3 nucleotides: TGTGCCAGCACCCGTACCAGGTTCGATGGCTACACCTTC.

The chain carries TRBV10-3 and TRBJ2-3; 9 nucleotides match TRBD1. This CDR3 has 16 amino acids. Per germline, CDR1 ENHRY and CDR2 SYGVKD. Trimming took 4 bases from V and 2 from J; bases not matched to a gene: 7. The CDR3, as DNA: TGTGCCATCAGTGGCATGACAGGGGGGAACACAGATACGCAGTATTTT. Its translation is CAISGMTGGNTDTQYF.

This clonotype has a handful of counts. This chain connects TRBV9 to TRBJ1-4, with D perhaps matching TRBD1 (6 bases). V was pared by 0 bases and J by 3 bases, with 12 bases between. Germline V gene data show CDR1 as SGDLS and CDR2 as YYNGEE. The CDR3 length is 16 residues. Here the CDR3 reads CASSVGGARSNEKLFF. The CDR3 region has the DNA TGTGCCAGCAGCGTAGGGGGGGCGCGGTCTAATGAAAAACTGTTTTTT.

At least ten counts were recorded for this clonotype. The chain recombines TRBV6-4 with TRBJ1-6, with a weak D call TRBD1 (6 bases). The CDR3 sequence is 18 residues long. Germline V gene data show CDR1 as MRHNA and CDR2 as SNTAGT. V lost 0 bases to trimming and J lost 9 bases, with 21 bases between them. The CDR3, as DNA: TGTGCCAGCAGTGACTCATCAGGGGAAGGTTTCCCCGGTTCACCCCTCCACTTT. It encodes CASSDSSGEGFPGSPLHF.

The table lists this clonotype with many counts. The chain links TRBV20-1 to TRBJ2-2, with TRBD1 matching 7 bases. Germline CDR1 reads DFQATT; CDR2 reads SNEGSKA (reference sequence). The length of the CDR3 is 14 residues. The trim removed 6 bases at V and 3 bases at J, leaving 7 bases unmatched. CDR3 protein: CSAKRTGDTGELFF. CDR3 bases: TGCAGTGCCAAGAGGACAGGTGACACCGGGGAGCTGTTTTTT.

The chain combines TRBV14 with TRBJ2-7, with D perhaps TRBD1 (5 bases). Germline CDR1 reads SGHDN; CDR2 reads FVKESK. The CDR3 extends over 13 amino acids. Trimming stripped 3 bases from V and 2 bases from J, with 8 bases between. The CDR3 spells CASSHSGTYEQYF. The DNA of the CDR3 is TGTGCCAGCAGCCACTCAGGGACCTACGAGCAGTACTTC.

V usage is TRBV29-1 and J usage is TRBJ1-1; D is unresolved. The CDR3 is 12 amino acids. Trimming left V 0 bases short and J 6 bases short, with 8 bases between. CDR1 is SQVTM, CDR2 ANQGSEA, per germline. CDR3 residues: CSVEDRDAEAFF. CDR3 nucleotide sequence: TGCAGCGTTGAAGATCGAGACGCTGAAGCTTTCTTT.

J is TRBJ1-2 and V is TRBV7-8; D ambiguous. CDR1 is SGHVS, CDR2 FQNEAQ, per germline. Trimming removed 2 bases at V and 8 bases at J, with 15 bases between. This CDR3 has 14 amino acids. The CDR3 DNA reads TGTGCCAGCAGCTTACGGACCACCGAGGGAGGCTACACCTTC. Its translation: CASSLRTTEGGYTF.

This clonotype was detected many times. The rearrangement joins TRBV4-3 to TRBJ2-7; the match to TRBD1 covers 7 bases. The CDR3 consists of 14 residues. V trimming: 1 base; J trimming: 3 bases; junction bases outside the gene matches: 3. Germline CDR1 is LGHNA and CDR2 is YSLEER. The CDR3 DNA follows: TGCGCCAGCAGCCAAGGGTCAGGGGGCTACGAGCAGTACTTC. Its translation: CASSQGSGGYEQYF.

This clonotype has at least ten counts. This chain joins TRBV20-1 and TRBJ1-5; D might be TRBD1 (5 bases). V was cut by 3 bases and J by 7 bases, with 19 bases left in between. This CDR3 comprises 15 residues. Looked up from germline, CDR1 is DFQATT and CDR2 is SNEGSKA (reference sequence). This CDR3 reads CSASGGIRGEQPQHF. CDR3 DNA: TGCAGTGCTAGTGGGGGGATCCGCGGTGAACAGCCCCAGCATTTT.

The genes are TRBV2 and TRBJ2-3, with D perhaps TRBD1 (6 bases). V lost 9 bases and J 0 bases, leaving 10 bases between the germline ends. CDR3 size: 13 residues. In germline, CDR1 is SNHLY, CDR2 FYNNEI. CDR3 in DNA: TGTGCCAGAGGGGGTGCTAGCACAGATACGCAGTATTTT. Protein sequence: CARGGASTDTQYF.

This rearrangement joins TRBV5-1 to TRBJ1-1; D is unclear. This CDR3 is built from 15 residues. Germline CDR1 is SGHRS and CDR2 is YFSETQ. The V end lost 0 bases, the J end lost 0 bases, and 9 bases lay between the germline ends. For the CDR3, the DNA is TGCGCCAGCAGCTTGGTCCCTGCAGTGAACACTGAAGCTTTCTTT. Amino acid sequence: CASSLVPAVNTEAFF.

This clonotype was seen only a few times. The rearrangement links TRBV5-1 to TRBJ1-1; 10 bases line up with TRBD1. Germline CDR1 is SGHRS and CDR2 is YFSETQ. The CDR3 covers 18 residues. Trimming at V came to 0 bases and at J to 0 bases, leaving 8 bases not matched to a gene. The chain's CDR3 is CASSLAGTGVGMNTEAFF. The CDR3 nucleotides read TGCGCCAGCAGCTTGGCGGGGACAGGGGTAGGGATGAACACTGAAGCTTTCTTT.

This clonotype has more than one count but fewer than ten. The CDR3 reads CASSPDARNTEAFF. In DNA, the CDR3 is TGTGCCAGCAGCCCAGATGCACGGAACACTGAAGCTTTCTTT. V and J are TRBV7-3 and TRBJ1-1; D gene unclear. V lost 5 bases and J 1 base, leaving 11 bases between the germline ends. Per the germline V gene, CDR1 is SGHTA and CDR2 is FQGTGA. The CDR3 is 14 amino acids.

Ten or more counts support this clonotype. V usage is TRBV5-4 and J usage is TRBJ2-3; 7 nucleotides agree with TRBD1. CDR3 length: 16 amino acids. Germline V lookup: CDR1 SGHNT, CDR2 YYREEE (reference sequence). Trimming at V came to 4 bases and at J to 0 bases, leaving 8 bases not matched to a gene. The CDR3: CASSQRTGISTDTQYF. CDR3 coding DNA: TGTGCCAGCAGCCAACGGACAGGAATCAGCACAGATACGCAGTATTTT. Combining the CDR3 with reference TRBV5-4 and TRBJ2-3 gives the whole variable domain ETGVTQSPTHLIKTRGQQVTLRCSSQSGHNTVSWYQQALGQGPQFIFQYYREEENGRGNFPPRFSGLQFPNYSSELNVNALELDDSALYLCASSQRTGISTDTQYFGPGTRLTVL.

This clonotype has more than one count but fewer than ten. The gene calls are TRBV27 and TRBJ1-3; tentative D call: TRBD1 (5 bases). V lost 7 bases and J 0 bases, leaving 16 bases between the germline ends. In germline, CDR1 is MNHEY, CDR2 SMNVEV (reference sequence). The CDR3 contains 16 residues. CDR3 nucleotide sequence: TGTGCCAGCAAATCTAGTTTGGGGGGCTCTGGAAACACCATATATTTT. Its protein is CASKSSLGGSGNTIYF.

The J gene is TRBJ1-1, the V gene TRBV12-3 or TRBV12-4; D perhaps matches TRBD1 (5 bases). V was clipped by 9 bases and J by 1 base, with 12 bases between them. This CDR3 contains 13 residues. This chain's CDR3 is CASRDGGNTEAFF. CDR3 DNA: TGTGCCAGTAGAGACGGGGGGAACACTGAAGCTTTCTTT.

This clonotype was recorded many times. This chain links TRBV7-8 with TRBJ2-3; TRBD2 is a possible D gene (5 bases). V lost 6 bases to trimming and J lost 4 bases, with 11 bases between them. This CDR3 has 13 amino acids. Germline loops: CDR1 SGHVS, CDR2 FQNEAQ. CDR3: CASRRVVPDTQYF. CDR3 bases: TGTGCCAGCAGGCGGGTAGTCCCAGATACGCAGTATTTT.

This clonotype was seen repeatedly, ten times or more. This chain connects TRBV3-1 to TRBJ2-1; 16 nucleotides line up with TRBD2. The germline V gene has CDR1 LGHDT and CDR2 YNNKEL (reference sequence). Trimming removed 4 bases from V and 10 bases from J; junction bases left unmatched: 7. This CDR3 contains 16 residues. The CDR3 here is CASSLNPGLAGGEQFF. CDR3 coding DNA: TGTGCCAGCAGCCTTAATCCGGGACTAGCGGGAGGGGAGCAGTTCTTC.